Listed below are T cell receptor beta chains from one sample, sequenced in a study of liver allograft versus peripheral blood T cells. TCRdb processed the reads anew with MiXCR; each CDR3 protein has one entry. This table holds a few thousand distinct CDR3 sequences, roughly a sixth found once. The receptors originated from a human patient who had a liver transplant. Some T cells may possibly be graft donor cells. CDR3s include the opening cysteine and the closing phenylalanine or tryptophan. A D gene is named only where the DNA matches it firmly. Clone size, where shown, is once, few, many, or a class for clones that have expanded.

>NA|TRBV6-5|medium-sized|TRBJ1-6
CASSRYRDPRNSPLHF
TGTGCCAGCAGTCGCTACCGGGACCCACGTAATTCACCCCTCCACTTT
>NA|TRBV7-9|NA|TRBJ1-5
CASSPDDKYNQPQHF
TGTGCCAGCAGCCCAGACGACAAATACAATCAGCCCCAGCATTTT
>NA|TRBV9|medium-sized|TRBJ1-1
CASSVDGGGTEAFF
TGTGCCAGCAGCGTAGATGGGGGGGGAACTGAAGCTTTCTTT
>TRBD1|TRBV30|NA|TRBJ2-3
CAWSEGARSDTQYF
TGTGCCTGGAGTGAGGGGGCACGGTCAGATACGCAGTATTTT
>NA|TRBV6-5|medium-sized|TRBJ2-3
CASSYADRTFPLYTQYF
TGTGCCAGCAGTTACGCTGACAGGACTTTTCCCCTGTATACGCAGTATTTT
>TRBD2|TRBV27|NA|TRBJ2-1
CASSLAGGINEQFF
TGTGCCAGTTCACTAGCGGGAGGAATTAATGAGCAGTTCTTC
>NA|TRBV20-1|few|TRBJ1-6
CSARDRGQSSYNSPLHF
TGCAGTGCTAGAGATAGAGGACAGAGCTCCTATAATTCACCCCTCCACTTT
>NA|TRBV19|medium-sized|TRBJ1-1
CASSLGLNTEAFF
TGTGCCAGTAGTCTCGGACTGAACACTGAAGCTTTCTTT
>TRBD2|TRBV27|medium-sized|TRBJ2-7
CASSVVLAGGFYEQYF
TGTGCCAGCAGTGTCGTCCTAGCGGGAGGCTTCTACGAGCAGTACTTC
>NA|TRBV10-3|large|TRBJ2-1
CAISALSNEQFF
TGTGCCATCTCGGCCCTATCGAATGAGCAGTTCTTC
>TRBD2|TRBV30|NA|TRBJ2-1
CAWSDGGSSYNEQFF
TGTGCCTGGAGCGACGGGGGGAGCTCCTACAATGAGCAGTTCTTC
>NA|TRBV7-9|NA|TRBJ2-1
CASSLGLGESYNEQFF
TGTGCCAGCAGCTTAGGTTTGGGGGAGAGCTACAATGAGCAGTTCTTC
>TRBD1|TRBV7-3|many|TRBJ2-3
CASSSVGTGGLPSTDTQYF
TGTGCCAGCAGCAGCGTAGGGACAGGGGGCCTTCCTAGCACAGATACGCAGTATTTT
>NA|TRBV30|many|TRBJ2-7
CAWSVFEGPYEQYF
TGTGCCTGGAGTGTATTTGAGGGCCCCTACGAGCAGTACTTC
>NA|TRBV6-2/TRBV6-3|medium-sized|TRBJ2-7
CASSERGSYEQYF
TGTGCCAGCAGTGAACGGGGGTCCTACGAGCAGTACTTC
>NA|TRBV6-2/TRBV6-3|many|TRBJ2-2
CASSTGQNTGELFF
TGTGCCAGCAGTACGGGACAGAACACCGGGGAGCTGTTTTTT
>TRBD1|TRBV10-3|medium-sized|TRBJ2-2
CAISDGQGPDTGELFF
TGTGCCATCAGTGATGGACAGGGCCCTGACACCGGGGAGCTGTTTTTT
>NA|TRBV19|medium-sized|TRBJ2-5
CASRVGGQETQYF
TGTGCCAGTAGGGTCGGCGGCCAAGAGACCCAGTACTTC
>TRBD1|TRBV6-5|NA|TRBJ1-2
CASSYQGGGYTF
TGTGCCAGCAGTTACCAGGGGGGTGGCTACACCTTC
>TRBD2|TRBV27|NA|TRBJ2-5
CASSSQTSRLAEHQETQYF
TGTGCCAGCAGTTCCCAAACATCCAGACTAGCGGAGCACCAAGAGACCCAGTACTTC
>NA|TRBV15|medium-sized|TRBJ1-3
CATSRGDRTDSGNTIYF
TGTGCCACCAGCAGAGGGGACCGTACCGACTCTGGAAACACCATATATTTT
>TRBD2|TRBV6-2/TRBV6-3|medium-sized|TRBJ2-3
CASSTPGLAGGHTDTQYF
TGTGCCAGCAGTACACCGGGACTAGCGGGAGGGCACACAGATACGCAGTATTTT
>TRBD2|TRBV27|many|TRBJ2-3
CASSVIAGVNTDTQYF
TGTGCCAGCAGTGTAATAGCGGGAGTTAACACAGATACGCAGTATTTT
>NA|TRBV13|many|TRBJ2-7
CASTLGSSSYEQYF
TGTGCCAGCACCCTAGGGAGCAGCTCCTACGAGCAGTACTTC
>NA|TRBV7-9|few|TRBJ2-7
CASSLSYEQYF
TGTGCCAGCAGCTTAAGCTACGAGCAGTACTTC
>NA|TRBV11-1|few|TRBJ2-1
CASSRDGTSLYNEQFF
TGTGCCAGCAGTCGCGACGGTACGAGCCTATACAATGAGCAGTTCTTC
>NA|TRBV14|NA|TRBJ2-7
CASSQARGPAYEQYF
TGTGCCAGCAGCCAAGCCCGGGGTCCCGCCTACGAGCAGTACTTC
>TRBD1|TRBV6-5|many|TRBJ2-5
CASNDRGSETQYF
TGTGCCAGCAACGACAGGGGCTCAGAGACCCAGTACTTC
>TRBD1|TRBV7-3|few|TRBJ2-2
CASSQTGTDTGELFF
TGTGCCAGCAGCCAGACCGGGACAGACACCGGGGAGCTGTTTTTT